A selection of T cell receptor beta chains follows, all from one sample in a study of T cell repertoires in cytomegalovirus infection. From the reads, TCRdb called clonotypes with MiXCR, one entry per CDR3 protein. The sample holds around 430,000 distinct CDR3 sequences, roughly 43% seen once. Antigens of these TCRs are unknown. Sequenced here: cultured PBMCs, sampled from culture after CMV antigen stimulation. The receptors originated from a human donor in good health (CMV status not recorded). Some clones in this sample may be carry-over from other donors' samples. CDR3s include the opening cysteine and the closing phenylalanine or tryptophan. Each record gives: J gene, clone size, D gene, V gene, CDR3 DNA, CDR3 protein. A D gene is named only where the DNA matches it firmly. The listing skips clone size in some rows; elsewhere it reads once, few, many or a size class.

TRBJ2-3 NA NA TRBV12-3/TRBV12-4 TGTGCCAGCTTCGAGGGAGGACCCAGGGTGGGTACGCAGTATTTT CASFEGGPRVGTQYF
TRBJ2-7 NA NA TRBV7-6 TGTGCCAGCAGCTTTACAGGGTTGGGGTCCTACGAGCAGTACTTC CASSFTGLGSYEQYF
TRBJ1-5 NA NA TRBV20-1 TGCAGTGCTAGTTCCGGTGATAGCAATCAGCCCCAGCATTTT CSASSGDSNQPQHF
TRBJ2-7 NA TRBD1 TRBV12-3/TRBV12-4 TGTGCCAGCAGTCCGGACAGGGCTAGCTCCTACGAGCAGTACTTC CASSPDRASSYEQYF
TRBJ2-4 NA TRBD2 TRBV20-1 TGCAGTGCTAGTTCGAGCGGGAGGGCCTTGGACATTCAGTACTTC CSASSSGRALDIQYF
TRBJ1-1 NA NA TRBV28 TGTGCCAGCAGTCCTTCCAAACTGAACACTGAAGCTTTCTTT CASSPSKLNTEAFF
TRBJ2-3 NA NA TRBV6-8 TGTGCCAGCCGGGACAAGAGCACAGATACGCAGTATTTT CASRDKSTDTQYF
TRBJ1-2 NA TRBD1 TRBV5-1 TGCGCCAGCAGCCGGACAGGGGCGGACTATGGCTACACCTTC CASSRTGADYGYTF
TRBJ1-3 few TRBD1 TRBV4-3 TGCGCCAGCAAACCCGTAACAGGGGTCGGAAACACCATATATTTT CASKPVTGVGNTIYF
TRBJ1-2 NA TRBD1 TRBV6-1 TGTGCCAGCAGTGTAGGGACAGTCTATGGCTACACCTTC CASSVGTVYGYTF
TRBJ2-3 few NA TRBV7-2 TGTGCCAGCAGCTTTTTCTTGACAGATACGCAGTATTTT CASSFFLTDTQYF
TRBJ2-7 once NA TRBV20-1 TGCAGTGCTAGCGGACAGCGATACTACGAGCAGTACTTC CSASGQRYYEQYF
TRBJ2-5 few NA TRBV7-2 TGTGCCAGCAGCTTACGTTTCGGCTCAGAGACCCAGTACTTC CASSLRFGSETQYF
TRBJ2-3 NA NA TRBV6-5 TGTGCCAGCAGTTATCCGGGGGTGGCAGATACGCAGTATTTT CASSYPGVADTQYF
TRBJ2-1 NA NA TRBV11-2 TGTGCCAGCAGCTTATTGCGGAACTACAATGAGCAGTTCTTC CASSLLRNYNEQFF
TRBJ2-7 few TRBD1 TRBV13 TGTGCCAGCAGCTTATCCACAGGGGGCCAACCCTACGAGCAGTACTTC CASSLSTGGQPYEQYF
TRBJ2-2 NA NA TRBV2 TGTGCCAGCAGTGACACTCCGAACACCGGGGAGCTGTTTTTT CASSDTPNTGELFF
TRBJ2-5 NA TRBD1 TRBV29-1 TGCAGCGTTCGGACAGGGGGCTTAGAGACCCAGTACTTC CSVRTGGLETQYF
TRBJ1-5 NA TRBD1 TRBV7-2 TGTGCCAGCAGCTCCCTGACAGGGATAAATCAGCCCCAGCATTTT CASSSLTGINQPQHF
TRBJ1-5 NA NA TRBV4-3 TGCGCCAGCAGCCAGGAAAGACTGGACGCCCAGCATTTT CASSQERLDAQHF
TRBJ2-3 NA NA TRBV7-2 TGTGCCAGCAGCTTAGCCGAGGTCGCAGATACGCAGTATTTT CASSLAEVADTQYF
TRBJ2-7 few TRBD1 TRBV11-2 TGTGCCAGCAGCTTAGTTAAGGGGGCAGGTTACGAGCAGTACTTC CASSLVKGAGYEQYF
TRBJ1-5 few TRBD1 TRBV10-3 TGTGCCATCAGTGAAACAGGGGGAAATCAGCCCCAGCATTTT CAISETGGNQPQHF
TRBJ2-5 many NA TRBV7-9 TGTGCCAGCAGCTTACGGAGGCAAGAGATAACGACCCAGTACTTC CASSLRRQEITTQYF
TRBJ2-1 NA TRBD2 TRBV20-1 TGCAGTGCTAGCGGGAGGTCCTACAATGAGCAGTTCTTC CSASGRSYNEQFF
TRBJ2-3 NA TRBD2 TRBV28 TGTGCCAGCAGTTACCCCCGGGCTAGCGGGGAAACAGATACGCAGTATTTT CASSYPRASGETDTQYF
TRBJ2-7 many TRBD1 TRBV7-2 TGTGCCAGCAGCTCAGAGTTACAGGGGTTGATAAACTACGAGCAGTACTTC CASSSELQGLINYEQYF
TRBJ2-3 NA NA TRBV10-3 TGTGCCACAGGACAGTCTCAGCCCGGGACAGATACGCAGTATTTT CATGQSQPGTDTQYF
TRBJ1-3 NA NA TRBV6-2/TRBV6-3 TGTGCCAGCAGTCGCCCGACGAGGAGTGGAAACACCATATATTTT CASSRPTRSGNTIYF
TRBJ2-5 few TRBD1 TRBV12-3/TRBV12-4 TGTGCCACCCGTCCGGGACAGGGGGCGGAGACCCAGTACTTC CATRPGQGAETQYF